These T cell receptor beta chains were read from a single sample in a study of blood T cell repertoires in COVID-19. Clones were read by immunoSEQ multiplex PCR, and TCRdb kept only the in-frame ones, dropping some. The sample shows around 300,000 clones, about nine tenths of them seen only once. The sequenced sample consisted of peripheral blood. These TCRs come from a woman aged 25 to 39 with active or convalescent COVID-19. The CDR3 runs from the conserved cysteine through the conserved F or W. D genes are given only for firm matches. Expanded clones are given a class, and other clones once, few, many or no size at all.

cdr3_nt	cdr3_aa	cdr3_length	clone_size	d_call	v_call	j_call
TGTGCCATCAGTGGGGTCCCCCTTAGCGGGGAGGAGACCCAGTACTTC	CAISGVPLSGEETQYF	16	few	TRBD2	TRBV10-3	TRBJ2-5
TGTGCCAGTCAAAGAGCGAGCTCCTATAATTCACCCCTCCACTTT	CASQRASSYNSPLHF	15	-	-	TRBV7-2	TRBJ1-6
TGTGCCAGCAGCCCCGGACTCACCACCAACACCGGGGAGCTGTTTTTT	CASSPGLTTNTGELFF	16	few	-	TRBV5-4	TRBJ2-2
TGTGCCAGCATCCACCCCCGGGTGTGGTATTCACCCCTCCACTTT	CASIHPRVWYSPLHF	15	-	-	TRBV21-1	TRBJ1-6
TGTGCCAGCAGTTACCGGACTAGCGGGGGAGATACCGGGGAGCTGTTTTTT	CASSYRTSGGDTGELFF	17	-	TRBD2	TRBV6-2/TRBV6-3	TRBJ2-2
TGTGCCAGCAGCTTGGGCAGGGAAGGCAATCAGCCCCAGCATTTT	CASSLGREGNQPQHF	15	-	-	TRBV7-2	TRBJ1-5
TGCAGCGCAAGACGGGACAGGGCTGGAAACACCATATATTTT	CSARRDRAGNTIYF	14	-	TRBD1	TRBV29-1	TRBJ1-3
TGTGCCAGCAGTCCTCAGGGGGGCTTGAGCTATGGCTACACCTTC	CASSPQGGLSYGYTF	15	-	TRBD1	TRBV27	TRBJ1-2
TGTGCCAGCAGTGATACCACAGGGGCCCACGGGGAGCTGTTTTTT	CASSDTTGAHGELFF	15	-	TRBD1	TRBV2	TRBJ2-2
TGTGCCAGCAGTGCCTTCGATGGCCGATATCTGTTCTTC	CASSAFDGRYLFF	13	-	-	TRBV2	TRBJ2-1
TGCGCCAGCAGCACCGACCTGGTCGGGAGCGGGGTTAGCACAGATACGCAGTATTTT	CASSTDLVGSGVSTDTQYF	19	-	TRBD2	TRBV5-1	TRBJ2-3
TGTGCCAGCAGCTTGGGACAGGAGACCTATGGCTACACCTTC	CASSLGQETYGYTF	14	-	-	TRBV5-4	TRBJ1-2
TGTGCCAGCAGCCCCGAACAGGGAGAAAAACTGTTTTTT	CASSPEQGEKLFF	13	-	-	TRBV2	TRBJ1-4
TGTGCCAGCAGCTTTACAGGGGGAGGCGAAGCTTTCTTT	CASSFTGGGEAFF	13	-	TRBD1	TRBV7-3	TRBJ1-1
TGTGCCAGCAGCCAAGATAAGCGGGAGCAGTTCTTC	CASSQDKREQFF	12	once	-	TRBV4-2	TRBJ2-1
TGTGCCAGCAGTTACCTTTTGGGACAGTTGAACACTGAAGCTTTCTTT	CASSYLLGQLNTEAFF	16	-	TRBD1	TRBV6-2/TRBV6-3	TRBJ1-1
TGTGCCAGTAGTTACCTGACAGGGGATAATTCACCCCTCCACTTT	CASSYLTGDNSPLHF	15	once	TRBD1	TRBV19	TRBJ1-6
TGTGCCATCACCAATTCCACAGGGAGTCGAAACACCATATATTTT	CAITNSTGSRNTIYF	15	-	-	TRBV10-3	TRBJ1-3
TGTGCCAGCAGTCCTCAACGGGGATCTGGAAACACCATATATTTT	CASSPQRGSGNTIYF	15	-	-	TRBV2	TRBJ1-3
TGTGCCAGCAGTTGGGCACAGGGGACGGAAAAACTGTTTTTT	CASSWAQGTEKLFF	14	-	TRBD1	TRBV6-6	TRBJ1-4
TGTGCCAGTAGTACCCTATTAGCGGGGGGGCCGTCCTACAATGAGCAGTTCTTC	CASSTLLAGGPSYNEQFF	18	-	TRBD2	TRBV19	TRBJ2-1
TGTGCCAGCAGCCCAAGGGGCCCTGGTCGGGACGAGCAGTACTTC	CASSPRGPGRDEQYF	15	few	-	TRBV5-4	TRBJ2-7
TGTGCCAGCAGCTCACTCCCCGGGGGAGGCTACACCTTC	CASSSLPGGGYTF	13	once	-	TRBV11-2	TRBJ1-2
TGTGCCAGCAGTTTCGGACTAAGCACAGATACGCAGTATTTT	CASSFGLSTDTQYF	14	-	-	TRBV28	TRBJ2-3
TGTGCCAGCAGCTTAGATTTCGGTCCAACTAATGAAAAACTGTTTTTT	CASSLDFGPTNEKLFF	16	-	-	TRBV7-9	TRBJ1-4
TGTGCCAGCAGTGACGACAAGAACACTGAAGCTTTCTTT	CASSDDKNTEAFF	13	-	-	TRBV2	TRBJ1-1
TGTGCCACCAGTGATAACGGGGGGGCAGGCGAGACCCAGTACTTC	CATSDNGGAGETQYF	15	-	TRBD2	TRBV24-1	TRBJ2-5
TGTGCCAGCAGTTTCCCCCCCGGCTCCTATAATTCACCCCTCCACTTT	CASSFPPGSYNSPLHF	16	-	-	TRBV28	TRBJ1-6
TGTGCCAGCAACCCGACGGGACTAACCTACGAGCAGTACTTC	CASNPTGLTYEQYF	14	-	TRBD2	TRBV11-2	TRBJ2-7
TGTGCCAGCAGCCTGACAGGCCTCCAGCAGTTCTTC	CASSLTGLQQFF	12	-	-	TRBV28	TRBJ2-1
TGTGCCAGCAGCTGGGGACAGGGTGAGGAGTTCTTC	CASSWGQGEEFF	12	once	TRBD1	TRBV7-9	TRBJ2-1
TGTGCCACCCGGGGGGCATCTGGAAACACCATATATTTT	CATRGASGNTIYF	13	-	-	TRBV2	TRBJ1-3
TGTGCCAGAAGCTCCACACCGCCTAGCGGGTGCATCTACGAGCAGTACTTC	CARSSTPPSGCIYEQYF	17	-	TRBD2	TRBV5-3	TRBJ2-7
TGCAGCGCCCAGGGCCTGAACACTGAAGCTTTCTTT	CSAQGLNTEAFF	12	few	-	TRBV29-1	TRBJ1-1
TGTGCCAGCCACAGGACAGCGAACACCGGGGAGCTGTTTTTT	CASHRTANTGELFF	14	-	-	TRBV6-5	TRBJ2-2
TGTGCCAGCTCACTACTAGCGGGGGGCACTATCCAAGAGACCCAGTACTTC	CASSLLAGGTIQETQYF	17	-	TRBD2	TRBV18	TRBJ2-5
TGTGCCAGCAGAAATTCGGGACAGTACGAGCATTTT	CASRNSGQYEHF	12	once	TRBD1	TRBV27	TRBJ1-5
TGTGCCAGTAAGAAACAGGGCGGATTGATTACTGAAGCTTTCTTT	CASKKQGGLITEAFF	15	-	-	TRBV19	TRBJ1-1
TGTGCCAGTAGTGCTCCCCGAAAGGGGTTGAGCACAGATACGCAGTATTTT	CASSAPRKGLSTDTQYF	17	-	-	TRBV19	TRBJ2-3
TGCGCCAGCAGCTTGGGTTCGGGTGCGGGACGGGAGACCCAGTACTTC	CASSLGSGAGRETQYF	16	-	-	TRBV5-1	TRBJ2-5
TGTGCCAGCAGCGTAATGAGGGAGGGGACTGAAGCTTTCTTT	CASSVMREGTEAFF	14	-	-	TRBV9	TRBJ1-1
TGTGCCAGCTCCCCGACAGGGGGCATGTACGAGCAGTACTTC	CASSPTGGMYEQYF	14	few	TRBD1	TRBV18	TRBJ2-7